The next 21 T cell receptor beta chains were all read from a single sample in a study of cytomegalovirus exposure and HLA in healthy donors. The PCR employed 60 Vbeta primers together with 13 Jbeta primers. Clones were read by immunoSEQ multiplex PCR, and TCRdb kept only the in-frame ones, dropping some. The specimen's table records approximately 110,000 clones. The sequenced sample was PBMCs. These receptors were collected from a man aged 40-55 years in good health and CMV-seropositive.

This rearrangement joins TRBV11-3 to TRBJ2-2; a weak D match, TRBD2 (6 bases). V shed 9 bases and J shed 3 bases, with 11 bases lying between them. Germline V gene data show CDR1 as SGHNT and CDR2 as YENEEA. This CDR3 is built from 13 residues. The CDR3 spells CASGQRDTGELFF. The DNA for the CDR3 is TGTGCCAGTGGCCAGCGGGACACCGGGGAGCTGTTTTTT.

This chain joins TRBV7-8 and TRBJ2-7; D is perhaps TRBD2 (6 bases). Germline lookup yields CDR1 SGHVS and CDR2 FQNEAQ. CDR3 size: 16 residues. The V end was cut by 3 bases, the J end by 1 base, with 16 bases between. DNA of the CDR3: TGTGCCAGCAGCTTTGCGACTAGTCCAGGATCCTACGAGCAGTACTTC. Its protein product is CASSFATSPGSYEQYF.

CDR3 sequence (DNA): TGTGCCATCAGTGGGCGACAGGACCCACTCTATGGCTACACCTTC. It codes for CAISGRQDPLYGYTF. The J gene is TRBJ1-2, the V gene TRBV10-3; a possible D gene is TRBD1 (6 bases). This CDR3 has 15 amino acids. Germline-derived CDR1 and CDR2 are ENHRY and SYGVKD. Deletions cut 4 bases from V and 4 bases from J, with 16 bases between.

V is TRBV5-6 and J is TRBJ1-5; 8 bases match TRBD1. Germline CDR1 is SGHDT and CDR2 is YYEEEE. CDR3 length: 15 amino acids. V shed 2 bases, J shed 6 bases, and the junction held 7 bases outside the gene matches. CDR3 residues: CASSFGQGKGQPQHF. CDR3 nucleotides: TGTGCCAGCAGCTTCGGACAGGGTAAAGGTCAGCCCCAGCATTTT.

CDR3 amino acids: CASSARGKGTDTQYF. CDR3 DNA: TGCGCCAGCAGTGCCAGGGGAAAGGGCACAGATACGCAGTATTTT. The rearrangement links TRBV10-1 to TRBJ2-3, with D perhaps TRBD1 (6 bases). Trimming removed 4 bases from V and 1 base from J, with 12 bases in between. Germline values: CDR1 WNHNN, CDR2 SYGVQD (reference sequence). The CDR3 covers 15 residues.

The chain links TRBV5-1 to TRBJ2-5; 8 positions agree with TRBD2. With 0 bases clipped from V and 0 bases from J, the junction kept 7 bases outside the gene matches. This CDR3 region has 17 residues. Germline V CDR1 and CDR2: SGHRS, YFSETQ. CDR3 nucleotides: TGCGCCAGCAGCTTGGCCCAAACTAGCGGATACCAAGAGACCCAGTACTTC. Translated, it gives CASSLAQTSGYQETQYF.

The gene calls are TRBV9 and TRBJ2-1; D gene uncertain. This CDR3 spans 13 amino acids. From germline, CDR1 is SGDLS and CDR2 YYNGEE. V was shortened by 4 bases and J by 15 bases, with 20 bases between the two germline ends. The CDR3 DNA follows: TGTGCCAGCAGCCCCGGGTCGGCAGACCGACGGTTCTTC. This codes for CASSPGSADRRFF.

V usage is TRBV6-5 and J usage is TRBJ1-2; TRBD1 is a possible D gene (6 bases). Germline V CDR1 and CDR2: MNHEY, SVGAGI. This CDR3 region has 13 residues. The CDR3 sequence: CTSSLGGLSGYTF. As DNA, the CDR3 is TGTACATCCTCGCTGGGGGGGCTTTCAGGCTACACCTTC.

The gene calls are TRBV5-6 and TRBJ2-1; 16 bases match TRBD2. Germline assignment: CDR1 SGHDT and CDR2 YYEEEE. Trimming at V came to 4 bases and at J to 7 bases, leaving 5 bases not matched to a gene. The CDR3 extends over 16 amino acids. The CDR3 is CASSRKGLAGGNEQFF. The CDR3 bases are TGTGCCAGCAGCAGAAAGGGACTAGCGGGAGGGAATGAGCAGTTCTTC.

This chain joins TRBV9 and TRBJ2-1, with D possibly TRBD1 on 6 matching bases. The ends were cut back, 1 base at V and 10 bases at J, with 12 bases in the middle. This CDR3 is built from 13 residues. CDR1 and CDR2 from the germline V gene are SGDLS and YYNGEE. CDR3 loop: CASSVQGTIEQFF. The CDR3 DNA reads TGTGCCAGCAGCGTACAGGGGACAATCGAGCAGTTCTTC.

Points on this clone: The junction does not match germline at one end; this may be a read error. This sequence joins TRBV7-8 and TRBJ2-7; 9 positions match TRBD2. This CDR3 has 13 amino acids. Germline V CDR1 and CDR2: SGHVS, FQNEAQ. CDR3 sequence reads: CASSPRREGVLNF. CDR3 bases: TGTGCCAGCAGCCCCCGGCGGGAGGGCGTACTGAACTTC.

J is TRBJ1-5 and V is TRBV18; 7 nucleotides agree with TRBD1. With V trimmed by 5 bases and J by 5 bases, 9 bases remained unmatched. This CDR3 is built from 15 residues. From germline, CDR1 is KGHSH and CDR2 LQKENI. The CDR3: CASSVQGVADQPQHF. The CDR3 DNA is TGTGCCAGCTCAGTGCAGGGGGTCGCGGATCAGCCCCAGCATTTT.

The genes are TRBV4-2 and TRBJ2-7; D call uncertain. This CDR3 has 13 amino acids. Germline V gene sequence: CDR1 LGHNA, CDR2 YNFKEQ. Trimming shortened V by 0 bases and J by 2 bases, and 5 bases separated the two germline ends. CDR3 nucleotide sequence: TGTGCCAGCAGCCAAGAACAAGCCTACGAGCAGTACTTC. Residues: CASSQEQAYEQYF.

The rearrangement links TRBV15 to TRBJ2-2, with D uncertain. Germline CDR1 LNHNV, CDR2 YYDKDF (reference sequence). V lost 9 bases and J 1 base, leaving 6 bases between the germline ends. This CDR3 comprises 12 residues. CDR3 sequence: CATAENTGELFF. CDR3 coding DNA: TGTGCCACGGCTGAGAACACCGGGGAGCTGTTTTTT.

The V call is TRBV27, the J call TRBJ2-6; TRBD1 might be the D (5 bases). Trimming cost V 1 base and J 3 bases, with 10 bases left between them. CDR1 is MNHEY, CDR2 SMNVEV, per germline (reference sequence). This CDR3 spans 16 amino acids. The CDR3 DNA sequence: TGTGCCAGCAGTTTATGGGGAACAGGTGGGGCCAACGTCCTGACTTTC. It specifies CASSLWGTGGANVLTF.

J is TRBJ2-1 and V is TRBV15; 13 bases line up with TRBD2. Germline-derived CDR1 and CDR2 are LNHNV and YYDKDF (reference sequence). The CDR3 sequence is 14 residues long. Unmatched junction bases numbered 9, after V lost 5 bases and J lost 14 bases. CDR3 DNA: TGTGCCACCAGCCGTGTACTAGCGGGAGGGGGGGAGTTCTTC. Its translation: CATSRVLAGGGEFF.

This chain connects TRBV28 to TRBJ2-7; 7 positions match TRBD2. Unmatched junction bases numbered 1, after V lost 3 bases and J lost 2 bases. This CDR3 is 13 amino acids long. Germline V gives CDR1 MDHEN, CDR2 SYDVKM. CDR3 residues: CASSLRGTYEQYF. Here the CDR3 DNA reads TGTGCCAGCAGTTTGCGGGGGACCTACGAGCAGTACTTC.

V gene TRBV6-5 combines with J gene TRBJ2-3; TRBD2 aligns across 8 bases. V trimming: 9 bases; J trimming: 0 bases; junction bases outside the gene matches: 8. Germline assignment: CDR1 MNHEY and CDR2 SVGAGI. The CDR3 sequence is 15 residues long. CDR3 nucleotides: TGTGCCAGTTATAGCGGGACCAGTAGCACAGATACGCAGTATTTT. This encodes CASYSGTSSTDTQYF.

The chain has TRBV18 and TRBJ1-1, with D uncertain. The CDR3 is 14 amino acids. V gave up 2 bases and J gave up 0 bases, with 7 bases separating them. CDR1 and CDR2 from the germline V gene are KGHSH and LQKENI. For the CDR3, the DNA is TGTGCCAGCTCACCATTGAAGCTGAACACTGAAGCTTTCTTT. This gives the protein CASSPLKLNTEAFF. Complete variable domain (other parts from reference TRBV18 and TRBJ1-1): NAGVMQNPRHLVRRRGQEARLRCSPMKGHSHVYWYRQLPEEGLKFMVYLQKENIIDESGMPKERFSAEFPKEGPSILRIQQVVRGDSAAYFCASSPLKLNTEAFFGQGTRLTVV.

The chain is built from TRBV2 and TRBJ1-5; no reliable D call. The CDR3 is 13 amino acids. Germline CDR1 and CDR2: SNHLY and FYNNEI. The V end lost 3 bases, the J end lost 7 bases, and 10 bases lay between the germline ends. The CDR3 region is CASSDVEGQPQHF. The CDR3, as DNA: TGTGCCAGCAGTGATGTGGAGGGCCAGCCCCAGCATTTT.

The chain has TRBV19 and TRBJ1-5, with a tentative D call TRBD1 (6 bases). With 1 base removed from V and 6 bases from J, the gap between germline ends came to 19 bases. This CDR3 is built from 17 residues. The germline V gene has CDR1 LNHDA and CDR2 SQIVND (reference sequence). The CDR3 DNA sequence: TGTGCCAGTAGTATAGGAGGAGACAGGCGGTCGGTTCAGCCCCAGCATTTT. It translates to CASSIGGDRRSVQPQHF.